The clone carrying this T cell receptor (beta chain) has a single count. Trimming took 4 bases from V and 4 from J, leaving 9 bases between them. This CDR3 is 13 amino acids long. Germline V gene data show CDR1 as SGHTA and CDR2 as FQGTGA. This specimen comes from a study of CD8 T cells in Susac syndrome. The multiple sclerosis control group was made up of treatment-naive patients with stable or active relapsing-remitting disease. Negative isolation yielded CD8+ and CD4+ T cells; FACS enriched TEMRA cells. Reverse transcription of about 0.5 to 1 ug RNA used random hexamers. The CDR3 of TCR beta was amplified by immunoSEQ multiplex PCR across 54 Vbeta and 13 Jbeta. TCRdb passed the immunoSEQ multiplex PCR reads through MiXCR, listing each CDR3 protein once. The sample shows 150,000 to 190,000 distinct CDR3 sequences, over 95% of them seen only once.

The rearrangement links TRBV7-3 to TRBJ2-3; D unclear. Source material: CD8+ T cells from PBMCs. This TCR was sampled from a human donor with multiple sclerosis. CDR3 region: CASSSIVSDTQYF. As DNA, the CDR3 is TGTGCCAGCAGCTCTATCGTATCAGATACGCAGTATTTT.